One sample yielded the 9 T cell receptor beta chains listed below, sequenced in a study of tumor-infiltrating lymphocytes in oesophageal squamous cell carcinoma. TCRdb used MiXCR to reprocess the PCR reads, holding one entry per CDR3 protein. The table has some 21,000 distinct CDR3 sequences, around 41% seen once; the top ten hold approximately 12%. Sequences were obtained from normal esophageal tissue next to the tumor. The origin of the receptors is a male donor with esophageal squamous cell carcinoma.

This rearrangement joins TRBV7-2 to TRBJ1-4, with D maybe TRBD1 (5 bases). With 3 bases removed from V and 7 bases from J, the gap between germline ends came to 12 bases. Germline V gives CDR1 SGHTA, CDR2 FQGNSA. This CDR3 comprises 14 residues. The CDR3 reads CASSLSGVVEKLFF. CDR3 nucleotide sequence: TGTGCCAGCAGCTTGTCGGGGGTTGTTGAAAAACTGTTTTTT.

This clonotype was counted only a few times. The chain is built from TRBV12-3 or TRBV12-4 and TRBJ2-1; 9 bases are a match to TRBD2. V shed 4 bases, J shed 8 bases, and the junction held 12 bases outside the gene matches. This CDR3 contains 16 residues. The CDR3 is CASSSLIAGAGYEQFF. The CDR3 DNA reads TGTGCCAGCAGTTCTCTCATAGCGGGAGCGGGATATGAGCAGTTCTTC.

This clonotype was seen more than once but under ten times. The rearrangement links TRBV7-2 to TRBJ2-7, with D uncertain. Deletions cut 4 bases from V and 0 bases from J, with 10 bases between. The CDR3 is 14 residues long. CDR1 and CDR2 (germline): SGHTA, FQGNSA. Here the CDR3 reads CASSSQTLSYEQYF. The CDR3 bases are TGTGCCAGCAGCTCACAGACCCTCTCCTACGAGCAGTACTTC.

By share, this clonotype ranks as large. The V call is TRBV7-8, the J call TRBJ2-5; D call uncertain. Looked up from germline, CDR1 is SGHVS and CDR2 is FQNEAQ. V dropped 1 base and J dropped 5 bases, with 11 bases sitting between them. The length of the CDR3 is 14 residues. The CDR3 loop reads CASSLGWVRETQYF. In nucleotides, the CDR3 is TGTGCCAGCAGCTTAGGGTGGGTCAGGGAGACCCAGTACTTC.

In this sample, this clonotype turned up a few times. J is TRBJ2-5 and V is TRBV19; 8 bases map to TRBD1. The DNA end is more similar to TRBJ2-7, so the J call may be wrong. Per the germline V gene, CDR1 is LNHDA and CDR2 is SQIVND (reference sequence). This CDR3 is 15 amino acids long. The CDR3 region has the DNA TGTGCCAGTAGATCGGGACCAGGGGGCTTTGGCGAGCAGTACTTC. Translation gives CASRSGPGGFGEQYF.

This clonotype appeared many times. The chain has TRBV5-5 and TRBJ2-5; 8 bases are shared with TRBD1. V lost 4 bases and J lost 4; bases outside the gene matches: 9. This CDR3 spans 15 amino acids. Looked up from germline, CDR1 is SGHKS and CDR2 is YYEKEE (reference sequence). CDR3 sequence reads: CASSRDGQGGETQYF. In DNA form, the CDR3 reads TGTGCCAGCAGCCGGGATGGACAGGGCGGAGAGACCCAGTACTTC. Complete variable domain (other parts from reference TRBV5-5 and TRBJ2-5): DAGVTQSPTHLIKTRGQQVTLRCSPISGHKSVSWYQQVLGQGPQFIFQYYEKEERGRGNFPDRFSARQFPNYSSELNVNALLLGDSALYLCASSRDGQGGETQYFGPGTRLLVL.

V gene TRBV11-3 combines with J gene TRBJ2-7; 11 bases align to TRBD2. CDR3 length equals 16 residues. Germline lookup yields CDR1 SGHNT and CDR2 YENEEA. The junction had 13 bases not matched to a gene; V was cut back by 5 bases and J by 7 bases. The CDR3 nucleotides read TGTGCCAGCAGCCCTTATAGCGGGGGGGCCTACAATGAGCAGTACTTC. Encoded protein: CASSPYSGGAYNEQYF.

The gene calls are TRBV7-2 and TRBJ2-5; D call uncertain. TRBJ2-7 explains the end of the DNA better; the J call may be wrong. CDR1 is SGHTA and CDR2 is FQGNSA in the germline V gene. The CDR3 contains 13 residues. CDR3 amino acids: CASSLVRVDEQYF. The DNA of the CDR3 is TGTGCCAGCAGCTTAGTTCGGGTCGACGAGCAGTACTTC.

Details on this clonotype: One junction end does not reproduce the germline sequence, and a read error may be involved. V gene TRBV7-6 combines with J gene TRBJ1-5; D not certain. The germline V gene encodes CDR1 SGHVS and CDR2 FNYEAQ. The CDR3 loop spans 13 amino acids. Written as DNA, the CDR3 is TGTGCCAGCAGCCCATGGACGGATAAGCCCCAGCGTTTT. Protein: CASSPWTDKPQRF.